This TCR beta chain was profiled in a study of cytomegalovirus exposure and HLA in healthy donors. Study conclusions and caveats: Researchers had no immune exposure information except CMV serostatus available.

With respect to this clone: Its specificity is unknown.

V dropped 5 bases and J dropped 6 bases, with 17 bases sitting between them. This CDR3 comprises 15 residues. CDR1 is PRHDT, CDR2 FYEKMQ, per germline (reference sequence). The primer mix had 60 Vbeta and 13 Jbeta primers. Profiling relied on immunoSEQ multiplex PCR, and the TCRdb table lists in-frame clones only, not all of them. The profile shows fewer than 110,000 clones, 55% to 85% of them singletons. The source is a man aged 30 to 45 in good health and CMV-seronegative. The sample consisted of PBMCs. This chain joins TRBV13 and TRBJ2-1; D is possibly TRBD2 (5 bases). This chain's CDR3 is CASSPDFRGSNEQFF. The DNA of the CDR3 is TGTGCCAGCAGCCCCGACTTTAGAGGGAGCAATGAGCAGTTCTTC. Filled out from reference TRBV13 and TRBJ2-1, the complete variable domain reads AAGVIQSPRHLIKEKRETATLKCYPIPRHDTVYWYQQGPGQDPQFLISFYEKMQSDKGSIPDRFSAQQFSDYHSELNMSSLELGDSALYFCASSPDFRGSNEQFFGPGTRLTVL.